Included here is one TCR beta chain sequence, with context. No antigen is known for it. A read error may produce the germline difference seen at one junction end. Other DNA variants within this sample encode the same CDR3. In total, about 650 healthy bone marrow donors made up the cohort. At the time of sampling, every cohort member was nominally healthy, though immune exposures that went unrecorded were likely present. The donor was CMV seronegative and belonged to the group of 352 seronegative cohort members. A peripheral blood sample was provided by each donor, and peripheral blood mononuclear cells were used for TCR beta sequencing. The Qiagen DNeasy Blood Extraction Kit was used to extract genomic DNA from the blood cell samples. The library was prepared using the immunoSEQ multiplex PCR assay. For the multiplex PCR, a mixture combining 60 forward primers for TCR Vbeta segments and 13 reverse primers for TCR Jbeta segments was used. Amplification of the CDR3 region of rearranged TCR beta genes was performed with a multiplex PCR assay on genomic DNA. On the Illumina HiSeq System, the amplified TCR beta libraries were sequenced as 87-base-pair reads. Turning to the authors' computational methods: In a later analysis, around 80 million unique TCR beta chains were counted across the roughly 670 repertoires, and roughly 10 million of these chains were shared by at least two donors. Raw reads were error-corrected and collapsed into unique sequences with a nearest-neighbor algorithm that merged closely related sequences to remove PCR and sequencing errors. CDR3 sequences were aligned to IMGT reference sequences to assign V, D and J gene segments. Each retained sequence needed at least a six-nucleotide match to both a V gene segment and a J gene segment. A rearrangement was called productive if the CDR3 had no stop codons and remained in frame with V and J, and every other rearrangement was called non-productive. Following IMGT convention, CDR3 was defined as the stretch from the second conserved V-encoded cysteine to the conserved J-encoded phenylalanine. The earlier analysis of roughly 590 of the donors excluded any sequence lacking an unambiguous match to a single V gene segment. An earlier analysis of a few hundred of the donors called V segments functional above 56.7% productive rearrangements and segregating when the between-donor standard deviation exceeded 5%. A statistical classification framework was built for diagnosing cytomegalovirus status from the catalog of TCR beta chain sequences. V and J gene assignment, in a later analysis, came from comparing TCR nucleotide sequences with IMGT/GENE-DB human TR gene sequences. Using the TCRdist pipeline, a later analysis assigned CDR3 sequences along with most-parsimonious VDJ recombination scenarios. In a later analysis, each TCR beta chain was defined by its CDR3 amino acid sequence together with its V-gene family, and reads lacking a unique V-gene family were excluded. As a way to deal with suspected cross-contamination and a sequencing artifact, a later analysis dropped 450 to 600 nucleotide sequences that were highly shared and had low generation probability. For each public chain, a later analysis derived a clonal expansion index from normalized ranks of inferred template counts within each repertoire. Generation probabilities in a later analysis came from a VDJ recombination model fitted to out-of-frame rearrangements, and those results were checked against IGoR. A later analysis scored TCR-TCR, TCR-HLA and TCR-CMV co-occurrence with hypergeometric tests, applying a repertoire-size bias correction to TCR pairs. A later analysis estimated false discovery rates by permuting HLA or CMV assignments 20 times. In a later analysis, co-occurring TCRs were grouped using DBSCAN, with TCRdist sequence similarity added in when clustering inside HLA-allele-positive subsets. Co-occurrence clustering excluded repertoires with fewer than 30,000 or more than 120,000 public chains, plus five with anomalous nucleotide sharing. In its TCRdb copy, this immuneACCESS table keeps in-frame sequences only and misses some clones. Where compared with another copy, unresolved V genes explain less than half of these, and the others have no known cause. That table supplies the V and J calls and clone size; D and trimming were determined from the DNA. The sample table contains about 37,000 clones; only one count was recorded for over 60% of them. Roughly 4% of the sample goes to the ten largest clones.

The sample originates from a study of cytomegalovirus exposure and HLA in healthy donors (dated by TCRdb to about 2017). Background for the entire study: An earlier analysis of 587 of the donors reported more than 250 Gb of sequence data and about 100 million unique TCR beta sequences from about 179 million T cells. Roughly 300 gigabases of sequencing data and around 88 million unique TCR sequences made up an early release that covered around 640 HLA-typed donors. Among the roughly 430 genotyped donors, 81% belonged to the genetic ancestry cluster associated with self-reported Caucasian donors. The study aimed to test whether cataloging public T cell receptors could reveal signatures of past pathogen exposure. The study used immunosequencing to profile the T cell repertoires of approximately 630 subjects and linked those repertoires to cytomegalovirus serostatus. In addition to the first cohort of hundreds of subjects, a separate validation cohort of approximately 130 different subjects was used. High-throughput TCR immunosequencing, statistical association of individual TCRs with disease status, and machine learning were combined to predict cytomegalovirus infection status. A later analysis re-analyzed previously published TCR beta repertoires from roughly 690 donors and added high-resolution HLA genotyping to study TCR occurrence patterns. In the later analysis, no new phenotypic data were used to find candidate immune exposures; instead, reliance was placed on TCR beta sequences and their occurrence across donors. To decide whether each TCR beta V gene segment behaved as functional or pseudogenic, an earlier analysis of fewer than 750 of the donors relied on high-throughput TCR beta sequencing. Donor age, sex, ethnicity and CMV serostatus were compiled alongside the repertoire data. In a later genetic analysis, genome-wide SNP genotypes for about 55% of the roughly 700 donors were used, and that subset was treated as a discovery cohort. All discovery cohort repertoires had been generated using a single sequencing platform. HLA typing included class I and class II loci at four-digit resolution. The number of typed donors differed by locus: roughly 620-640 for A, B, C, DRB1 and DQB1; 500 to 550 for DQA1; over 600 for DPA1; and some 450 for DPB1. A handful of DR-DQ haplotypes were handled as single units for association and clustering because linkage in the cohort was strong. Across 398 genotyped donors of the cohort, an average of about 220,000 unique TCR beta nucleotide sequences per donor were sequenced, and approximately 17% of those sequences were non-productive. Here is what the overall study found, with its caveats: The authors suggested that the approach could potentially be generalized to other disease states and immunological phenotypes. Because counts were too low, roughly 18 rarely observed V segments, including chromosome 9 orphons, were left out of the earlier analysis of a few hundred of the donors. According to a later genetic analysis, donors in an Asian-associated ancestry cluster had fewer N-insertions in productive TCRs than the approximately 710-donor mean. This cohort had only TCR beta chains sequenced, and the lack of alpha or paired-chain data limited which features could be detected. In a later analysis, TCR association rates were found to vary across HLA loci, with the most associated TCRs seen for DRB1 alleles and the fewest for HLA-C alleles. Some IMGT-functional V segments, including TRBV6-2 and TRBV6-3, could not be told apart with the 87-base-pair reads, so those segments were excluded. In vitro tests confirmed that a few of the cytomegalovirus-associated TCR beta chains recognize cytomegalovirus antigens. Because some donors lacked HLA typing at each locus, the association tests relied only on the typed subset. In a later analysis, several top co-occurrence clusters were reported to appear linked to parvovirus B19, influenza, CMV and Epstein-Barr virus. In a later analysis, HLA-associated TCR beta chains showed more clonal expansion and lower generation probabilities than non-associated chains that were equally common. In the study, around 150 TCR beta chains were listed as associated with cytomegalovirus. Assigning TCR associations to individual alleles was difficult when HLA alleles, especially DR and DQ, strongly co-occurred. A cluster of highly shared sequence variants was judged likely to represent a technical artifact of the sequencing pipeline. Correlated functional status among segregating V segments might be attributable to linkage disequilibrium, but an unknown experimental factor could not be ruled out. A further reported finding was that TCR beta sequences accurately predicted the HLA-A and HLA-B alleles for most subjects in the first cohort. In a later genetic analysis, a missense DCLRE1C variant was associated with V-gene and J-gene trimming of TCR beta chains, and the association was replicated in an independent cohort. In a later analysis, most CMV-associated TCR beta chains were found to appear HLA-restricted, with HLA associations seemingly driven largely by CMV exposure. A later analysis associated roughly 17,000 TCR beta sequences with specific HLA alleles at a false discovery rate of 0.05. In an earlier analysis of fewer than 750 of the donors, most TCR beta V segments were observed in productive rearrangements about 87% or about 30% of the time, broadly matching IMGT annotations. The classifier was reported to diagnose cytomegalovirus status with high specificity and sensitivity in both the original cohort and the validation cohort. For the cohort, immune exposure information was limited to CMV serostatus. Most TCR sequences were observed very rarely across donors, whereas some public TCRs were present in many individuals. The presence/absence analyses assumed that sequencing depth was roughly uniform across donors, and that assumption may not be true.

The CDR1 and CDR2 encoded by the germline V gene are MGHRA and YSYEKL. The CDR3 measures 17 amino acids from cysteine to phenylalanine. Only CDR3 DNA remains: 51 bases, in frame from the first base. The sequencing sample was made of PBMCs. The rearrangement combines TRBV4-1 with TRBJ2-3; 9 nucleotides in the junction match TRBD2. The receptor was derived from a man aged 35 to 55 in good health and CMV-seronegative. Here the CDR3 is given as CASSQGPAGGATDTQYF. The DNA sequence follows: TGCGCCAGTAGCCAAGGCCCCGCGGGGGGGGCCACAGATACGCAGTATTTT.